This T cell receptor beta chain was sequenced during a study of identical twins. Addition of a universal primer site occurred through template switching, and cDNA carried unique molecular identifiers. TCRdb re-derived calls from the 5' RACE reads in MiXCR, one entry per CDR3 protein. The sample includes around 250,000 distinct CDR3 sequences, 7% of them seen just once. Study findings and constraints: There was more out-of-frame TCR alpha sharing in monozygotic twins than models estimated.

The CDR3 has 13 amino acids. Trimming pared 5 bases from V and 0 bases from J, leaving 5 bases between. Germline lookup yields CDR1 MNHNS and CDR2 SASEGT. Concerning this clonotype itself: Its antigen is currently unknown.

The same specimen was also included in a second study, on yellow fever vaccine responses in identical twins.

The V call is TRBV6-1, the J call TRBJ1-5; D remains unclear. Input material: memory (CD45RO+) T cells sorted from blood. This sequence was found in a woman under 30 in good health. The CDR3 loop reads CASSMNSNQPQHF. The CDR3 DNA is TGTGCCAGCAGTATGAATAGCAATCAGCCCCAGCATTTT.